This T cell receptor (beta chain) derives from a study of T cell repertoires in aging, cancer and after chemotherapy. Study-wide background: Donor ages fell into six groups from 30 or younger up to 70 or older. Over several months to years, re-sampled healthy donor repertoires clearly shared clones.

Broader study findings: In cancer patients, declining TCR diversity with age involved lost richness and lost evenness. Rebound thymic output was suggested by rising median generation probability during chemotherapy in each cancer cohort.

Amplification of TCR beta used genomic DNA extracted from peripheral blood. CDR1 and CDR2 from the germline V gene are ENHRY and SYGVKD. Deletions cut 3 bases from V and 3 bases from J, with 17 bases between. This CDR3 contains 16 residues. A mixed TRB-A/B primer pool amplified rearranged TRB by multiplex touch-down PCR. TCRdb re-analysed the multiplex PCR reads in MiXCR, keeping a single row per CDR3 protein. The table includes 5,500 to 6,500 distinct CDR3 sequences, 20% to 25% detected once. This clonotype qualifies as medium-sized. Its matching antigen is unknown. The chain employs TRBV10-3 and TRBJ1-1; the D is unclear. Sequenced sample: blood. The clonotype originates from a human donor in good health. The CDR3 sequence is CAISDVAQKRDTEAFF. The CDR3 region has the DNA TGTGCCATCAGTGATGTTGCACAGAAAAGGGACACTGAAGCTTTCTTT.